This T cell receptor (beta chain) emerged from a study of cytomegalovirus exposure and HLA in healthy donors. Study summary: A previous analysis identified 95 million to 130 million unique TCR beta sequences derived from approximately 190 million T cells.

60 Vbeta and 13 Jbeta primers were used in PCR. Clones were read by immunoSEQ multiplex PCR, and TCRdb kept only the in-frame ones, dropping some. The table has 150,000 to 200,000 clones, approximately 70% seen once. Trimming removed 1 base from V and 0 bases from J; junction bases left unmatched: 14. This CDR3 spans 20 amino acids. CDR1 is MNHEY and CDR2 is SMNVEV in the germline V gene (reference sequence). The gene calls are TRBV27 and TRBJ1-1, with 10 bases fitting TRBD1. The material sequenced was PBMCs. The TCR sequence derives from a man aged 35-49 years in good health and CMV-seropositive. The CDR3 DNA sequence: TGTGCCAGCAGTTTATTCCCCATCGGCGACAGGGGGCGTATGAACACTGAAGCTTTCTTT. It specifies CASSLFPIGDRGRMNTEAFF.